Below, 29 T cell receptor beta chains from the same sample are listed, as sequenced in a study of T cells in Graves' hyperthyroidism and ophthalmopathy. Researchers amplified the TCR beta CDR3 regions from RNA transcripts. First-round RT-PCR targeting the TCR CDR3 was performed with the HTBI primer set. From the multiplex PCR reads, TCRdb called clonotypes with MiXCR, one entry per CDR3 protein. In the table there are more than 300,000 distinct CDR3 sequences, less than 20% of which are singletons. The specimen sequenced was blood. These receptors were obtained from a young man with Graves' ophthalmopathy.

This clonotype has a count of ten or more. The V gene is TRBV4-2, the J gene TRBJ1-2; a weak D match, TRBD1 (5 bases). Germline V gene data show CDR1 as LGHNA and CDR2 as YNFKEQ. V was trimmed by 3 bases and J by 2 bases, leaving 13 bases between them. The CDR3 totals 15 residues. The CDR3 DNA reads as TGTGCCAGCAGCCACCCCGGGACGGCAAACTATGGCTACACCTTC. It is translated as CASSHPGTANYGYTF.

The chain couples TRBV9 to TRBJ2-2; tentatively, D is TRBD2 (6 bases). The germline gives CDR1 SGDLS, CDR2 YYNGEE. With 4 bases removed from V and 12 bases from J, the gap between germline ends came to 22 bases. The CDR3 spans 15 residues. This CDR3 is CASSSVGRQNEKLFF. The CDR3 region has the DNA TGTGCCAGCAGCTCTGTCGGGAGACAGAATGAAAAGCTGTTTTTT.

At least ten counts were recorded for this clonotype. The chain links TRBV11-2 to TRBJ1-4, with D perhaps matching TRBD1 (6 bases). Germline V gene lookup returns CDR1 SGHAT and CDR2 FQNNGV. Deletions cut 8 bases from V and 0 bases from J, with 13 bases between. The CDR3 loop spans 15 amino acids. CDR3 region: CASARGQTTNEKLFF. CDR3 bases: TGTGCCAGCGCCAGGGGTCAAACAACTAATGAAAAACTGTTTTTT.

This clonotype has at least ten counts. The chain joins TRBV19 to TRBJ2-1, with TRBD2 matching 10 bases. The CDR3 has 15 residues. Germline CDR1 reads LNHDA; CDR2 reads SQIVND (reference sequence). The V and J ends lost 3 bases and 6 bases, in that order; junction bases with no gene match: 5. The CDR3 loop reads CASSIRTSGSNEQFF. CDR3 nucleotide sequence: TGTGCCAGTAGTATTAGGACTAGCGGATCCAATGAGCAGTTCTTC.

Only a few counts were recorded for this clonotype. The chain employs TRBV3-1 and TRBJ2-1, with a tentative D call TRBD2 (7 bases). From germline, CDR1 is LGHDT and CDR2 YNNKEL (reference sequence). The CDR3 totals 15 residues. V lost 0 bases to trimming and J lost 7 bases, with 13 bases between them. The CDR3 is CASSQDLGGGNEQFF. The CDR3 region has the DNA TGTGCCAGCAGCCAAGATTTAGGGGGAGGGAATGAGCAGTTCTTC.

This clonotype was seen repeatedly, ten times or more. This chain's CDR3 is CSARRGGDSYEQYF. CDR3 DNA sequence: TGCAGTGCTAGAAGGGGGGGGGATTCGTACGAGCAGTACTTC. V is TRBV20-1 and J is TRBJ2-7; a possible D gene is TRBD2 (7 bases). V lost 2 bases and J 4 bases, leaving 15 bases between the germline ends. This CDR3 is built from 14 residues. CDR1 is DFQATT and CDR2 is SNEGSKA in the germline V gene (reference sequence).

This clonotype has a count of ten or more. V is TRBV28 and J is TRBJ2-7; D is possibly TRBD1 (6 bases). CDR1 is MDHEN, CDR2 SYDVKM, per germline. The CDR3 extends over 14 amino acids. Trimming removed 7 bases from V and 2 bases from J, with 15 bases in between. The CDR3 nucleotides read TGTGCCAGCACCGAGGGGACATTGACCTACGAGCAGTACTTC. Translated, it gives CASTEGTLTYEQYF.

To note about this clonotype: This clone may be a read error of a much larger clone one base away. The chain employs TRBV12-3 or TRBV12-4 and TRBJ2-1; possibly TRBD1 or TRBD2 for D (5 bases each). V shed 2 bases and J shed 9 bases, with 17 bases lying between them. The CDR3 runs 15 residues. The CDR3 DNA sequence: TGTGCCAGCAGTTTAACGGGACCCTCGTCTGGTGAGCAGTTCTTC. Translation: CASSLTGPSSGEQFF.

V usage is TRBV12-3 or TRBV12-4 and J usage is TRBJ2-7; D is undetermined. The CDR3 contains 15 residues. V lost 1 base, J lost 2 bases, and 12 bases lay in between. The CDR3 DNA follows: TGTGCCAGCAGTTTAGGTCACTTGGGAACCTACGAGCAGTACTTC. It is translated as CASSLGHLGTYEQYF.

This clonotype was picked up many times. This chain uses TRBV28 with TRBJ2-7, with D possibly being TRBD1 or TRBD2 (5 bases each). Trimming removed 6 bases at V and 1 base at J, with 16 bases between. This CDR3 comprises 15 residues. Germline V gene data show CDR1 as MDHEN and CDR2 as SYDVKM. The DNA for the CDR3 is TGTGCCAGCAGCCTCCCCGGGGACGAGTCCTACGAGCAGTACTTC. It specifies CASSLPGDESYEQYF.

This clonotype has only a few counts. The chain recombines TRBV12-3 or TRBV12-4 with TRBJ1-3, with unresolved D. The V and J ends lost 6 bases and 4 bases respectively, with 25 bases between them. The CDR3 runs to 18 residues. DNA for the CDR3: TGTGCCAGCAGCCCGAGGACTGAAGTGCGAGTCTGGGGAAACACCATATATTTT. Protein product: CASSPRTEVRVWGNTIYF.

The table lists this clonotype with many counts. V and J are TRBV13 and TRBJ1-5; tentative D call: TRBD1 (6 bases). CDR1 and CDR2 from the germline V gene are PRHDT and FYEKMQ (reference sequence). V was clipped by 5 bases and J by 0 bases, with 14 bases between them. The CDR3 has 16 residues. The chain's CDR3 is CASSQGQPSSNQPQHF. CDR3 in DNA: TGTGCCAGCAGCCAGGGGCAGCCATCTAGCAATCAGCCCCAGCATTTT.

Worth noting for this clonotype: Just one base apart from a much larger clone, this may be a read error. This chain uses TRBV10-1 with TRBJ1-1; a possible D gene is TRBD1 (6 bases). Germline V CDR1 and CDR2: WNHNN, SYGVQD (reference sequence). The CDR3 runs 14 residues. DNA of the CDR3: TGCGCCAGCAGCGCGGATACAGGGATCACTGAAGCTCTCTTT. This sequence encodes CASSADTGITEALF.

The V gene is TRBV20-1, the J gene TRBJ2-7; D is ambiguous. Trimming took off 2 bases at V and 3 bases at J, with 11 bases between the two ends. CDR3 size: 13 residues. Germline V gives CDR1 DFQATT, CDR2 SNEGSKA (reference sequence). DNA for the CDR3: TGCAGTGCTAGAACGGCAGAAAACTACGAGCAGTACTTC. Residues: CSARTAENYEQYF.

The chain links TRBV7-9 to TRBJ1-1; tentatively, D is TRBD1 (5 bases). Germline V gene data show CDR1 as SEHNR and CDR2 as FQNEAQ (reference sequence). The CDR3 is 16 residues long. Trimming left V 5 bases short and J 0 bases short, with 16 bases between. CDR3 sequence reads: CASSPSPGGMNTEAFF. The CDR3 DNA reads TGTGCCAGCAGCCCATCGCCGGGGGGGATGAACACTGAAGCTTTCTTT.

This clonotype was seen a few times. The CDR3 DNA sequence: TGTGCCAGTACCCTCTTCGCGAACACTGAAGCTTTCTTT. It is translated as CASTLFANTEAFF. The chain couples TRBV19 to TRBJ1-1; D is unresolved. Germline assignment: CDR1 LNHDA and CDR2 SQIVND (reference sequence). The CDR3 is 13 residues long. V was trimmed by 7 bases and J by 1 base, leaving 10 bases between them.

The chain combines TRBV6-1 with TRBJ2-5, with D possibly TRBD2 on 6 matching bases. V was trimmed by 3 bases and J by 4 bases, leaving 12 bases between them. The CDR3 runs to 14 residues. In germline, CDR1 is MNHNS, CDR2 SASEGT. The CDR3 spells CASSDAAGRETQYF. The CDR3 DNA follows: TGTGCCAGCAGTGACGCGGCGGGGCGAGAGACCCAGTACTTC.

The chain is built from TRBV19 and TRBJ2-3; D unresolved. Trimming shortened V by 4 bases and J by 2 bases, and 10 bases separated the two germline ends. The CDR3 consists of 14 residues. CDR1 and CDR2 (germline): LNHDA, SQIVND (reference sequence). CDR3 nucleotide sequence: TGTGCCAGTAGTACCAAACGGAACACAGATACGCAGTATTTT. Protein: CASSTKRNTDTQYF.

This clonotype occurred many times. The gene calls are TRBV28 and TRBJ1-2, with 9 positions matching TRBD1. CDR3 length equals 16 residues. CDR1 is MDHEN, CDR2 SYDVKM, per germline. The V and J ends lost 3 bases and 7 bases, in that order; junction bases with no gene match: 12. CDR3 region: CASSLGGLDRGSGYTF. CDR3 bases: TGTGCCAGCAGTTTGGGTGGATTGGACAGGGGCTCTGGCTACACCTTC.

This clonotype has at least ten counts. The CDR3 coding sequence is TGTGCCAGCAGCTTCTTGGACACTGAAGCTTTCTTT. Translation: CASSFLDTEAFF. The V and J genes are TRBV12-3 or TRBV12-4 and TRBJ1-1; D gene unclear. The V and J ends lost 6 bases and 3 bases respectively, with 8 bases between them. There are 12 residues in the CDR3.

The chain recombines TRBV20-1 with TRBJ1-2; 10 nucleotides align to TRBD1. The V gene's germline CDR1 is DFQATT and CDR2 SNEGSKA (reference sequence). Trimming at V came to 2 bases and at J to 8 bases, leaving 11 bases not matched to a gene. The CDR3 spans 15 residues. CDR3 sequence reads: CSARLTHGTGVGYTF. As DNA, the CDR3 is TGCAGTGCTAGACTCACCCACGGGACAGGGGTAGGCTACACCTTC.

The chain's CDR3 is CASTAGGGLETEAFF. In DNA, the CDR3 is TGTGCCAGCACCGCGGGTGGGGGGCTAGAAACTGAAGCTTTCTTT. The chain is built from TRBV9 and TRBJ1-1; possible D gene TRBD1, 6 bases. The CDR3 covers 15 residues. Germline-derived CDR1 and CDR2 are SGDLS and YYNGEE. The germline V and J ends were trimmed by 6 bases and 5 bases, with 20 bases remaining between them.

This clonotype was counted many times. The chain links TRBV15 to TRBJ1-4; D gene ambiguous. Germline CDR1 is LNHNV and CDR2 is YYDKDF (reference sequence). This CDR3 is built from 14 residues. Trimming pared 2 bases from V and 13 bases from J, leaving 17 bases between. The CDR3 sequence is CATSRPTLLSGLFF. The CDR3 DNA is TGTGCCACCAGCAGACCGACCCTTCTCTCAGGACTGTTTTTT.

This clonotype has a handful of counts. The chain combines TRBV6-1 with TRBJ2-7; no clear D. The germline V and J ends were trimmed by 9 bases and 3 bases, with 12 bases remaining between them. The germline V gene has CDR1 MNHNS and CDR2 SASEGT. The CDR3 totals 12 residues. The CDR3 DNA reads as TGTGCCAGTCTTCGGGCCGTCTACGAGCAGTACTTC. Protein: CASLRAVYEQYF.

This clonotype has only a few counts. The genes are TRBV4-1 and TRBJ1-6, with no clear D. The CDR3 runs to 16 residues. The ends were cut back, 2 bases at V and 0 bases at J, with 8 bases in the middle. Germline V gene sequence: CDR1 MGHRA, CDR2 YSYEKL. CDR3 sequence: CASSQIDGSYNSPLHF. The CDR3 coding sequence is TGCGCCAGCAGCCAAATAGACGGCTCCTATAATTCACCCCTCCACTTT.

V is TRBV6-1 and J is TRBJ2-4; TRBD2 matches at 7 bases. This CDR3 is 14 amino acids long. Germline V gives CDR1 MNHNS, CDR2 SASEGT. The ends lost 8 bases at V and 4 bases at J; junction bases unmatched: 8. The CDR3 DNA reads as TGTGCCAGCTCTAGCGGTTCCCGAAAAAACATTCAGTACTTC. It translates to CASSSGSRKNIQYF.

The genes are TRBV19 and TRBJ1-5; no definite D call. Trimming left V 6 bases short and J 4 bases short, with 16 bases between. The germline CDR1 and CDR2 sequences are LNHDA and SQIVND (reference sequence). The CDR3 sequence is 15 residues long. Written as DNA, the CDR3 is TGTGCCAGTAGACGCGGGTCTTCTTGGAATCAGCCCCAGCATTTT. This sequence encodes CASRRGSSWNQPQHF.

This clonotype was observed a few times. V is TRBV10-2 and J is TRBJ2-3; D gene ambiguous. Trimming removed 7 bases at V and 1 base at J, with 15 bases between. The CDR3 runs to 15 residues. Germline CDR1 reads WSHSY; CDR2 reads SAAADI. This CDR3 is CASNSGVYRTDTQYF. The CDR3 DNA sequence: TGCGCCAGCAACTCAGGAGTTTATCGCACAGATACGCAGTATTTT.

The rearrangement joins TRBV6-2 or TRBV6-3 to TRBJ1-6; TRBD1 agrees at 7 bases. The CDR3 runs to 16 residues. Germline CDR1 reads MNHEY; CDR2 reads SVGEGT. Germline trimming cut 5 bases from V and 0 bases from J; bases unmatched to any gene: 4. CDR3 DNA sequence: TGTGCCAGCAGTGGTACAGGGGCCTCCTATAATTCACCCCTCCACTTT. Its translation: CASSGTGASYNSPLHF.